The rows below give T cell receptor beta chains drawn from one sample of a study of identical twins. Each CDR3 protein gets one entry after TCRdb re-called the 5' RACE reads with MiXCR. This table holds approximately 260,000 distinct CDR3 sequences, about 9% found once. These sequences were also reported in another study, on yellow fever vaccine responses in identical twins.

The sequencing input was CD8+ T cells sorted from blood. The receptor set was obtained from a young woman in good health. CDR3s include the opening cysteine and the closing phenylalanine or tryptophan. Each record gives: V gene, clone size, D gene, J gene, CDR3 protein, CDR3 DNA. The D gene is left open where the match is weak. Not every row has a clone size; where given, it reads once, few, many or a size class.

V: TRBV28; size: -; D: TRBD2; J: TRBJ2-1; CDR3: CASRWATSGGSNEQFF; DNA: TGTGCCAGCAGATGGGCCACTAGCGGGGGGTCCAATGAGCAGTTCTTC
V: TRBV7-8; size: many; D: TRBD1; J: TRBJ1-2; CDR3: CASSRYLQGRDYGYTF; DNA: TGTGCCAGCAGCCGCTACTTACAGGGGAGGGACTATGGCTACACCTTC
V: TRBV6-6; size: -; D: -; J: TRBJ1-5; CDR3: CASCGGGNQPQHF; DNA: TGTGCCAGCTGCGGGGGGGGAAATCAGCCCCAGCATTTT
V: TRBV6-2/TRBV6-3; size: many; D: -; J: TRBJ2-3; CDR3: CASSWRETDTQYF; DNA: TGTGCCAGCAGTTGGCGGGAAACAGATACGCAGTATTTT
V: TRBV10-3; size: few; D: TRBD1; J: TRBJ2-7; CDR3: CAITGGQGPYEQYF; DNA: TGTGCCATCACCGGCGGACAGGGACCCTACGAGCAGTACTTC
V: TRBV10-3; size: many; D: -; J: TRBJ2-3; CDR3: CAISESAAPTDTQYF; DNA: TGTGCCATCAGTGAGTCGGCGGCACCCACAGATACGCAGTATTTT
V: TRBV12-3/TRBV12-4; size: many; D: -; J: TRBJ1-1; CDR3: CATTLTGPEAFF; DNA: TGTGCCACGACACTGACGGGCCCTGAAGCTTTCTTT
V: TRBV9; size: -; D: TRBD2; J: TRBJ2-5; CDR3: CASSVGTSGPQETQYF; DNA: TGTGCCAGCAGCGTCGGGACTAGCGGGCCCCAAGAGACCCAGTACTTC
V: TRBV5-5; size: -; D: TRBD1; J: TRBJ1-2; CDR3: CASSLLTGLANYGYTF; DNA: TGTGCCAGCAGCTTGTTGACAGGGCTAGCTAACTATGGCTACACCTTC
V: TRBV28; size: few; D: -; J: TRBJ2-1; CDR3: CASSFRDSYNEQFF; DNA: TGTGCCAGCAGTTTTAGGGACTCCTACAATGAGCAGTTCTTC
V: TRBV2; size: -; D: -; J: TRBJ2-1; CDR3: CASSGAGTGLYNEQFF; DNA: TGTGCCAGCAGTGGGGCCGGGACTGGCCTCTACAATGAGCAGTTCTTC
V: TRBV2; size: few; D: -; J: TRBJ2-1; CDR3: CAQRGLANEQFF; DNA: TGTGCCCAACGTGGGCTGGCCAATGAGCAGTTCTTC
V: TRBV6-4; size: many; D: TRBD2; J: TRBJ2-3; CDR3: CASSEAGGTDTQYF; DNA: TGTGCCAGCAGTGAAGCGGGGGGCACAGATACGCAGTATTTT
V: TRBV27; size: many; D: -; J: TRBJ2-3; CDR3: CASSLLLAPTDTQYF; DNA: TGTGCCAGCAGTTTACTGCTAGCACCGACAGATACGCAGTATTTT
V: TRBV18; size: -; D: -; J: TRBJ1-1; CDR3: CASSPGGYGNTEAFF; DNA: TGTGCCAGCTCACCAGGAGGGTACGGGAACACTGAAGCTTTCTTT
V: TRBV29-1; size: many; D: -; J: TRBJ1-1; CDR3: CSVVAMNTEAFF; DNA: TGCAGCGTTGTTGCTATGAACACTGAAGCTTTCTTT
V: TRBV29-1; size: many; D: -; J: TRBJ2-2; CDR3: CSSEERITGELFF; DNA: TGCAGCTCCGAGGAAAGAATCACCGGGGAGCTGTTTTTT
V: TRBV4-3; size: few; D: -; J: TRBJ2-2; CDR3: CASSHGGSTGELFF; DNA: TGCGCCAGCAGCCACGGGGGATCCACCGGGGAGCTGTTTTTT
V: TRBV30; size: few; D: TRBD2; J: TRBJ2-1; CDR3: CAWCWTSVYFGNEQFF; DNA: TGTGCCTGGTGTTGGACTAGCGTTTATTTCGGCAATGAGCAGTTCTTC
V: TRBV6-5; size: many; D: TRBD1; J: TRBJ2-1; CDR3: CASSYTGGNEQFF; DNA: TGTGCCAGCAGTTACACAGGGGGCAATGAGCAGTTCTTC
V: TRBV19; size: few; D: -; J: TRBJ2-1; CDR3: CASSIALNEQFF; DNA: TGTGCCAGTAGTATTGCCCTTAATGAGCAGTTCTTC
V: TRBV7-9; size: -; D: TRBD1; J: TRBJ2-5; CDR3: CASSLGTGRTQYF; DNA: TGTGCCAGCAGCTTAGGGACAGGGAGGACCCAGTACTTC
V: TRBV7-6; size: many; D: -; J: TRBJ2-3; CDR3: CASSSFGTDTQYF; DNA: TGTGCCAGCAGTTCCTTTGGCACAGATACGCAGTATTTT
V: TRBV6-4; size: -; D: -; J: TRBJ2-1; CDR3: CASSDAEGSSYNEQFF; DNA: TGTGCCAGCAGTGACGCAGAAGGGAGCTCCTACAATGAGCAGTTCTTC